This T cell receptor beta chain appears in the sequencing data of a study of blood T cell repertoires in COVID-19. At the level of the study: Both acute and convalescent COVID-19 samples were obtained from the United States, Italy and Spain. Sources were T cells, B-cell-depleted T cells, or PBMCs; the material itself was cDNA or gDNA.

The CDR3 loop spans 14 amino acids. V lost 4 bases and J lost 7; bases outside the gene matches: 4. Germline values: CDR1 MNHEY, CDR2 SMNVEV (reference sequence). Under the authors' procedure: Reference gene primer amplification yielded estimated nucleated cell counts. Repertoires were generated with immunoSEQ multiplex PCR, while TCRdb's copy carries only in-frame clones and drops some. Clonal size and the V and J genes are those of that table, whereas D and trimming came from the DNA. This sample has approximately 57,000 clones, with more than 75% found just once. The J gene is TRBJ2-2, the V gene TRBV27; 9 bases line up with TRBD1. Sequencing was performed on peripheral blood. The sequence was collected from a woman older than 75 with acute or convalescent COVID-19. CDR3 residues: CASSSDRGVGELFF. The CDR3 DNA reads TGTGCCAGCAGTTCCGACAGGGGGGTCGGGGAGCTGTTTTTT.